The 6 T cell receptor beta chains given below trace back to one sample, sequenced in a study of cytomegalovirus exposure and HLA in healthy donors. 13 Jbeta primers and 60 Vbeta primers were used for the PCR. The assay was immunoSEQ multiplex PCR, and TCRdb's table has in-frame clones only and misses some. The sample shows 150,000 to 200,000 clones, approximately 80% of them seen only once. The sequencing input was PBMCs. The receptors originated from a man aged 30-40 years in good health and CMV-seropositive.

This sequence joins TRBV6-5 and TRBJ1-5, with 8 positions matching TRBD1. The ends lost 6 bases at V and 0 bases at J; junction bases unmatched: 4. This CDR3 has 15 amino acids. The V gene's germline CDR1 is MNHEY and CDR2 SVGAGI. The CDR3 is CASSGTGLSNQPQHF. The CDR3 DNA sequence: TGTGCCAGCAGCGGGACAGGCCTTAGCAATCAGCCCCAGCATTTT.

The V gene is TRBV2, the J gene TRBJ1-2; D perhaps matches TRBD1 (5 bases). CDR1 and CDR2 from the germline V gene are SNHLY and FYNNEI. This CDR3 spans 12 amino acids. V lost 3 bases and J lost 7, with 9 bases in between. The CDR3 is CASSEFRGGYTF. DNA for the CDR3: TGTGCCAGCAGTGAGTTTAGGGGTGGCTACACCTTC.

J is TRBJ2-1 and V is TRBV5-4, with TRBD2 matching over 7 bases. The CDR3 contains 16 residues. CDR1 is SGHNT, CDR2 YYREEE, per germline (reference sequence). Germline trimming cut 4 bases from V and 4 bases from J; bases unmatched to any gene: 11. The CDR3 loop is CASSQEWEGLYNEQFF. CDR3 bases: TGTGCCAGCAGCCAGGAATGGGAGGGCCTTTACAATGAGCAGTTCTTC.

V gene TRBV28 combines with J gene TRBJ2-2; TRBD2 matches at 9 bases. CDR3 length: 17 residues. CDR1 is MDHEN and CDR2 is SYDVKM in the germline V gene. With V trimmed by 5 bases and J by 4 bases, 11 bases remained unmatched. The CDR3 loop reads CASSPRPSGTGTGELFF. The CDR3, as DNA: TGTGCCAGCAGTCCACGTCCTAGCGGGACGGGCACCGGGGAGCTGTTTTTT.

The CDR3 nucleotides are TGTGCCAGCTCACCACGTATTTCTAGCTGGTCCACAGATACGCAGTATTTT. Encoded protein: CASSPRISSWSTDTQYF. J is TRBJ2-3 and V is TRBV18, with a possible D match to TRBD2 (5 bases). The V and J ends lost 1 base and 2 bases respectively, with 16 bases between them. The V gene's germline CDR1 is KGHSH and CDR2 LQKENI. This CDR3 comprises 17 residues.

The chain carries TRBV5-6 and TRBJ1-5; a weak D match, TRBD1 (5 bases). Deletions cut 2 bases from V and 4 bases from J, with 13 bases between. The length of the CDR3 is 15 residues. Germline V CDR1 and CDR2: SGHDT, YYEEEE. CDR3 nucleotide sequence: TGTGCCAGCAGCTTCCAGGGAGGTGGGAATCAGCCCCAGCATTTT. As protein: CASSFQGGGNQPQHF.